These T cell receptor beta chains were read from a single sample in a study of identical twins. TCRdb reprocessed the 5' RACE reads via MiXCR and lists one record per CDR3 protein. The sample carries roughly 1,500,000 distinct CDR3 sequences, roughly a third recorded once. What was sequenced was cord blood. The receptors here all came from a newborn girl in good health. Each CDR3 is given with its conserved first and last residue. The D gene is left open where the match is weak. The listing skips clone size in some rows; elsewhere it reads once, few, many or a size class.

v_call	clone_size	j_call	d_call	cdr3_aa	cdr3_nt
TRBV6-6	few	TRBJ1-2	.	CASRFDRSRANYGYTF	TGTGCCAGCAGATTCGACAGGTCCCGAGCTAACTATGGCTACACCTTC
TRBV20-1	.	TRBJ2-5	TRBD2	CSARPLKSGELQETQYF	TGCAGTGCTAGGCCCTTGAAAAGCGGGGAGCTCCAAGAGACCCAGTACTTC
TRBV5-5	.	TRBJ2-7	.	CASSVAGISYEQYF	TGTGCCAGCAGCGTCGCGGGTATCTCCTACGAGCAGTACTTC
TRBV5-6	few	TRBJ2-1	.	CASSLILAMSYNEQFF	TGTGCCAGCAGCTTGATCCTAGCCATGTCCTACAATGAGCAGTTCTTC
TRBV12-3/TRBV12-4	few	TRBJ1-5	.	CASSPSLTYQPQHF	TGTGCCAGCAGTCCATCTCTCACCTACCAGCCCCAGCATTTT
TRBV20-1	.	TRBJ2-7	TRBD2	CSARVGTSGRAILNEQYF	TGCAGTGCTAGAGTTGGGACTAGCGGGAGGGCCATCCTCAATGAGCAGTACTTC
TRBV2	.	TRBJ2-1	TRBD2	CASSPTSGKREQFF	TGTGCCAGCAGCCCGACTAGCGGGAAACGTGAGCAGTTCTTC
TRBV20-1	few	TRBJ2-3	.	CSATATDTQYF	TGCAGTGCTACCGCCACAGATACGCAGTATTTT
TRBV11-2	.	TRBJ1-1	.	CASSPLGSEAFF	TGTGCCAGCAGCCCCCTTGGGTCTGAAGCTTTCTTT
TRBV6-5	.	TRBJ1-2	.	CASSYSYKIYGYTF	TGTGCCAGCAGTTACTCGTACAAAATCTATGGCTACACCTTC
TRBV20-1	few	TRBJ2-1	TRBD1	CSSNRRTGPGNEQFF	TGCAGTTCCAACCGCCGGACAGGGCCGGGCAATGAGCAGTTCTTC
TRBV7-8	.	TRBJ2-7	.	CASSQVGRRGSSYNEQYF	TGTGCCAGCAGCCAAGTCGGACGGCGGGGCAGCTCCTACAATGAGCAGTACTTC
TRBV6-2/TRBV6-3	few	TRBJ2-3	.	CASSYRGLPDTQYF	TGTGCCAGCAGTTACAGGGGACTCCCTGATACGCAGTATTTT
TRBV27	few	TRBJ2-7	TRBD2	CASSLSGRIAGYEQYF	TGTGCCAGCAGTTTATCGGGTCGAATAGCGGGCTACGAGCAGTACTTC
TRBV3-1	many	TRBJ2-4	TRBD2	CASSPSGGNIQYF	TGTGCCAGCAGCCCTAGCGGGGGGAACATTCAGTACTTC
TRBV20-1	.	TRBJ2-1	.	CSASWGTPPYNEQFF	TGCAGTGCTAGTTGGGGGACTCCACCTTACAATGAGCAGTTCTTC
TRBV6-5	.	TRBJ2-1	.	CASSSPPDGYNEQFF	TGTGCCAGCAGTTCACCCCCTGACGGGTACAATGAGCAGTTCTTC
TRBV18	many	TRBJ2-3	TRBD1	CASSPDRGRTDTQYF	TGTGCCAGCAGCCCCGACAGGGGGCGGACAGATACGCAGTATTTT
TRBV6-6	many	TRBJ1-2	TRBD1	CASSYRRDSPEGYTF	TGTGCCAGCAGTTACAGAAGGGACAGTCCGGAAGGCTACACCTTC
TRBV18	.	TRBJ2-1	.	CASSPRQSFNNEQFF	TGTGCCAGCTCACCGAGACAGAGCTTTAACAATGAGCAGTTCTTC
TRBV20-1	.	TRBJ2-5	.	CSAHRLGTHEQYF	TGCAGTGCGCATAGACTAGGGACCCATGAGCAGTACTTC
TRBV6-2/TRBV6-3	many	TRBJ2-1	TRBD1	CASRTGNNEQFF	TGTGCCAGCAGGACAGGGAACAATGAGCAGTTCTTC
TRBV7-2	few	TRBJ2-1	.	CASSVRVSSYNEQFF	TGTGCCAGCAGCGTCAGGGTTAGCTCCTACAATGAGCAGTTCTTC
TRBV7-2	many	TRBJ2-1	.	CASSLEGGYNEQFF	TGTGCCAGCAGCTTAGAAGGGGGCTACAATGAGCAGTTCTTC
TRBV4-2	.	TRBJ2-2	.	CASSQASGELFF	TGTGCCAGCAGCCAAGCCTCCGGGGAGCTGTTTTTT
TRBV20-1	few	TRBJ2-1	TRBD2	CSARLAGDNNEQFF	TGCAGTGCTAGACTAGCGGGAGACAACAATGAGCAGTTCTTC
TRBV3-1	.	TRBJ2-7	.	CASSQDTGIRGYEQYF	TGTGCCAGCAGCCAAGATACAGGCATCCGGGGCTACGAGCAGTACTTC
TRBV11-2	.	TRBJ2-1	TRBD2	CASSLVPPSGGATEQFF	TGTGCCAGCAGCTTAGTCCCCCCTAGCGGGGGGGCCACTGAGCAGTTCTTC
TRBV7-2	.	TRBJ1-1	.	CASSSIQGGRTEAFF	TGTGCCAGCAGCTCGATTCAGGGTGGGCGCACTGAAGCTTTCTTT
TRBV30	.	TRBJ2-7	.	CAWSVVGQNYEQYF	TGTGCCTGGAGTGTTGTAGGGCAGAACTACGAGCAGTACTTC
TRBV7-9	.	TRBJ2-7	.	CASSSTITGYEQYF	TGTGCCAGCAGCTCAACTATTACTGGCTACGAGCAGTACTTC
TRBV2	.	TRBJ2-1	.	CASRLDYPSYNEQFF	TGTGCCAGCAGGCTGGACTACCCCTCCTACAATGAGCAGTTCTTC
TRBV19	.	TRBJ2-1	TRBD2	CASSIWGGNEQFF	TGTGCCAGTAGTATTTGGGGGGGCAATGAGCAGTTCTTC
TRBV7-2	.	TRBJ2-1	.	CASSLRLGLRDEQFF	TGTGCCAGCAGCTTAAGACTAGGCCTCCGCGATGAGCAGTTCTTC
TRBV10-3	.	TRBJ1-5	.	CAISEEALNQPQHF	TGTGCCATCAGTGAGGAGGCCCTCAATCAGCCCCAGCATTTT
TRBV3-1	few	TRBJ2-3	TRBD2	CASSPTSGRSDTQYF	TGTGCCAGCAGCCCGACTAGCGGGCGTTCAGATACGCAGTATTTT
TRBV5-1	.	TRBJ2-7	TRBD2	CASSFPLAGGVYEQYF	TGCGCCAGCAGCTTTCCTCTAGCGGGAGGGGTTTACGAGCAGTACTTC
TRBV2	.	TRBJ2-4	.	CASTAELAKNIQYF	TGTGCCAGCACGGCGGAATTAGCCAAAAACATTCAGTACTTC
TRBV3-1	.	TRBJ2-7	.	CASSLEWDYHYEQYF	TGTGCCAGCAGCCTCGAGTGGGATTACCATTACGAGCAGTACTTC
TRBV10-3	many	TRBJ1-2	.	CAISPPDPRFYGYTF	TGTGCCATCAGTCCCCCGGACCCCAGGTTCTATGGCTACACCTTC
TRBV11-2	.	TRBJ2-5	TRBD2	CASSLGGGGAAYF	TGTGCCAGCAGCTTAGGCGGCGGGGGGGCCGCGTACTTC
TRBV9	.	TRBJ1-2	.	CASSVGKGGDYGYTF	TGTGCCAGCAGCGTAGGAAAGGGAGGAGACTATGGCTACACCTTC
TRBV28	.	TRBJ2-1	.	CASSLTQGISYNEQFF	TGTGCCAGCAGTTTAACGCAGGGGATCTCCTACAATGAGCAGTTCTTC
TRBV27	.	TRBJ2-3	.	CASSWAFTDTQYF	TGTGCCAGCAGTTGGGCCTTCACAGATACGCAGTATTTT
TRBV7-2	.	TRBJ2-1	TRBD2	CASSLVAGIEYNEQFF	TGTGCCAGCAGCTTAGTAGCGGGGATCGAATACAATGAGCAGTTCTTC
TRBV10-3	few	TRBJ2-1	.	CAISELIADEQFF	TGTGCCATCAGTGAGTTGATAGCGGATGAGCAGTTCTTC
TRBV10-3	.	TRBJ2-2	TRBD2	CATAGGTGELFF	TGTGCCACAGCGGGAGGAACCGGGGAGCTGTTTTTT
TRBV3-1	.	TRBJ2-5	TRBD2	CASSQDGSGSVTQYF	TGTGCCAGCAGCCAAGATGGAAGCGGGAGTGTGACCCAGTACTTC